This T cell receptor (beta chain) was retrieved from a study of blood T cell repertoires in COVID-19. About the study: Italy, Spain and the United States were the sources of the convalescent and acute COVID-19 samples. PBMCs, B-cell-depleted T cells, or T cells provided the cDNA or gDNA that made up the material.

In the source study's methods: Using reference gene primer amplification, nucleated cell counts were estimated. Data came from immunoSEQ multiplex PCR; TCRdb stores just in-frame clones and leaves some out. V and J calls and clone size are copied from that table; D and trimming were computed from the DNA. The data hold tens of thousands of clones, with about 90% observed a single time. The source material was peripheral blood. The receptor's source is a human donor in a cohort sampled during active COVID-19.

As DNA, the CDR3 is TGTGCCAGCAGACGGACCGTAGCGGGGGAAGAGACCCAGTACTTC. It codes for CASRRTVAGEETQYF. The chain has TRBV7-2 and TRBJ2-5; 9 bases are shared with TRBD2. With V trimmed by 6 bases and J by 3 bases, 8 bases remained unmatched. From germline, CDR1 is SGHTA and CDR2 FQGNSA. The CDR3 totals 15 residues.